This TCR beta chain appears in the sequencing data of a study of regulatory T cells in long-lasting Graves disease. Study-wide context: Persistent Graves' disease meant over 5 years of antithyroid drugs with positive TSH receptor antibodies. The study, taken as a whole, reports: It was peripheral blood alone, not thyroid tissue, that was studied. A reduction in accuracy may have resulted from the small sample size.

This clonotype was picked up a small number of times. The antigen remains unidentified. In building TCR beta libraries, iRepertoire HTBI primers were used together with Arm-PCR of CDR3 regions. Via MiXCR, TCRdb re-called the multiplex PCR reads, giving one row per CDR3 protein. Among some 330,000 distinct CDR3 sequences listed, approximately 23% were seen once. CDR1 and CDR2 from the germline V gene are MDHEN and SYDVKM. V was cut by 0 bases and J by 0 bases, with 15 bases left in between. The CDR3 is 18 residues long. Specified time point: persistent/refractory GD, antithyroid drugs over 5 years with positive TRAb. PBMC RNA was the source of the TCR library. Staff took roughly 8.8 milliliters of peripheral blood and put it into EDTA tubes.

The sample was peripheral blood mononuclear cells (PBMCs), taken when the disease was refractory, from a patient treated with antithyroid drugs. The chain recombines TRBV28 with TRBJ1-3, with a tentative D call TRBD1 (5 bases). The clonotype comes from a woman aged 40 to 50 with Graves disease. CDR3 DNA: TGTGCCAGCAGTTTATGGGACTTCCTTGGGGGCTCTGGAAACACCATATATTTT. As protein: CASSLWDFLGGSGNTIYF.